This TCR beta chain came from a study of T-cell memory formation after mild COVID-19. TCRdb re-analysed the 5' RACE reads in MiXCR, keeping a single row per CDR3 protein. The table includes 200,000 to 250,000 distinct CDR3 sequences, roughly a tenth detected once. V lost 5 bases, J lost 0 bases, and 3 bases stayed unmatched. Germline loops: CDR1 SEHNR, CDR2 FQNEAQ (reference sequence). CDR3 length: 15 residues. Of note for this clonotype: Its antigen is unidentified.

The study, taken as a whole, reports: Day 15 to 85 contractors were CD4/CD8 balanced; later expanders leaned CD4+. Clonal second-wave expansions that peaked on day 37 had unconfirmed SARS-CoV-2 specificity.

The V and J genes are TRBV7-9 and TRBJ2-1; 8 bases are shared with TRBD2. The sequenced material came from PBMCs or a T cell subset sorted from them (not recorded which). The clonotype was recovered from a man younger than 35 who had mild COVID-19 (a few samples of this study predate the infection). Cell type and time point are not known. The CDR3 region has the DNA TGTGCCAGCAGCGGCAGCGGGAGCTCCTACAATGAGCAGTTCTTC. The encoded protein is CASSGSGSSYNEQFF.